This is a list of T cell receptor beta chains from one sample in a study of blood T cell repertoires in COVID-19. Clones were read by immunoSEQ multiplex PCR, and TCRdb kept only the in-frame ones, dropping some. The table has 250,000 to 350,000 clones, around 87% seen once. The sequencing sample was made of peripheral blood. The source of these receptors is a woman aged 45-65 years who had recovered from COVID-19. Both conserved end residues are part of each CDR3. A D gene is named only where the DNA matches it firmly. Only part of the rows carry a size: once, few, many, or a class if the clone is expanded.

.,TRBV3-1/TRBV3-2,TRBJ2-7,TRBD2,TGTGCCAGCAGCCAATATAGCGGGGGATCACACGAGCAGTACTTC,CASSQYSGGSHEQYF
.,TRBV6-2/TRBV6-3,TRBJ2-7,TRBD2,TGTGCCAGCAGTTACCAGGCTAGCGGGGCTTTATGGGCTGCGTACGAGCAGTACTTC,CASSYQASGALWAAYEQYF
.,TRBV28,TRBJ2-5,TRBD2,TGTGCCAGCAGTTTATGGGCGGGAGGGGGAAAGACCCAGTACTTC,CASSLWAGGGKTQYF
.,TRBV4-3,TRBJ2-2,.,TGCGCCAGCAGCCATTCTCTTAACACCGGGGAGCTGTTTTTT,CASSHSLNTGELFF
once,TRBV5-1,TRBJ1-2,.,TGCGCCAGCAGCCACGACGGGTTCTATGGCTACACCTTC,CASSHDGFYGYTF
.,TRBV30,TRBJ2-7,TRBD2,TGTGCCTGTTATAGGACTAGCGGAGGCTCCTACGAGCAGTACTTC,CACYRTSGGSYEQYF
.,TRBV18,TRBJ2-5,.,TGTGCCAGCTCACCACGATCTGGTAGACAAGAGACCCAGTACTTC,CASSPRSGRQETQYF
.,TRBV27,TRBJ2-5,.,TGTGCCAGCAGTTTTCAGGGACCCGGGGGGACCCAGTACTTC,CASSFQGPGGTQYF
.,TRBV28,TRBJ2-1,.,TGTGCCGCGGAAGGGGGGGCCATTTACAATGAGCAGTTCTTC,CAAEGGAIYNEQFF
.,TRBV7-3,TRBJ2-3,.,TGTGCCAGCAGCTTGACGGGTAAGATAACAGATACGCAGTATTTT,CASSLTGKITDTQYF
.,TRBV10-1,TRBJ2-1,TRBD1,TGCGCCAGCAACGTAAAAGGACAGGGGACTGTTGAGCAGTTCTTC,CASNVKGQGTVEQFF
once,TRBV6-2/TRBV6-3,TRBJ2-7,.,TGTGCCAGCAGTTACCCCGTCTACGAGCAGTACTTC,CASSYPVYEQYF
.,TRBV4-2,TRBJ2-1,.,TGTGCCAGCAGCCAATTCAGGCTTTACAATGAGCAGTTCTTC,CASSQFRLYNEQFF
.,TRBV3-1/TRBV3-2,TRBJ1-1,.,TGTGCCAGCAGCCAAGTCGGGAACCATCCAATCTCAAGGGAAATGAACACTGAAGCTTTCTTT,CASSQVGNHPISREMNTEAFF
.,TRBV28,TRBJ2-3,TRBD2,TGTGCCAGCAGTTCACCTGGACTAGCGGGATCCACAGATACGCAGTATTTT,CASSSPGLAGSTDTQYF
.,TRBV7-9,TRBJ2-7,TRBD1,TGTGCCAGCAGGGCGGACAGGGTCAACGAGCAGTACTTC,CASRADRVNEQYF
.,TRBV7-9,TRBJ2-5,.,TGTGCCACCCAGCGGGCGTCCCAAGAGACCCAGTACTTC,CATQRASQETQYF
.,TRBV28,TRBJ1-5,.,TGTGCCAGCAGTAGCAGGTCGCCCCAGCATTTT,CASSSRSPQHF
.,TRBV6-5,TRBJ2-1,TRBD1,TGTGCCGTTGGACAGGGTTTGGTCAATGAGCAGTTCTTC,CAVGQGLVNEQFF
.,TRBV19,TRBJ2-7,TRBD2,TGTGCCAGTAGAAGGACGGGGGGAAGCTACGAGCAGTACTTC,CASRRTGGSYEQYF
.,TRBV4-3,TRBJ2-1,TRBD1,TGCGCCAGCAGCCAAGTTACTTTGGACAGGGTTTTATATGAGCAGTTCTTC,CASSQVTLDRVLYEQFF
once,TRBV7-2,TRBJ1-1,TRBD1,TGTGCCAGCAGCTCAACAGGGGGAGTGAACACTGAAGCTTTCTTT,CASSSTGGVNTEAFF
.,TRBV7-3,TRBJ2-1,TRBD1,TGTGCCAGCAGCGCACAGGGGGCTCCCCACAATGAGCAGTTCTTC,CASSAQGAPHNEQFF
.,TRBV19,TRBJ1-4,.,TGTGCCAGTAGTATATCCCGGGACATACTGTTTTTT,CASSISRDILFF
.,TRBV7-9,TRBJ2-2,.,TGTGCCAGCAGCCGGTACACCGGGGAGCTGTTTTTT,CASSRYTGELFF
.,TRBV19,TRBJ1-4,.,TGTGCCAGTAGTTCCGAGGGTACCTATGAAAAACTGTTTTTT,CASSSEGTYEKLFF
.,TRBV4-3,TRBJ1-5,.,TGCGCCAGCAGCCAAGACCTCGTACAGGAGCTGGTCCATCAGCCCCAGCATTTT,CASSQDLVQELVHQPQHF
.,TRBV19,TRBJ1-4,TRBD1,TGTGCCAGTAGTCCGGGGACAGCAACTAATGAAAAACTGTTTTTT,CASSPGTATNEKLFF
once,TRBV7-9,TRBJ2-7,TRBD1,TGTGCCAGCCGCGGACAGGGGAACTACGAGCAGTACTTC,CASRGQGNYEQYF